The rows below give T cell receptor beta chains drawn from one sample of a study of shared clonotypes between healthy human individuals. Repertoires were generated with immunoSEQ multiplex PCR, while TCRdb's copy carries only in-frame clones and drops some. The data contain 400,000 to 600,000 clones, about 85% of them seen just once; the ten biggest clones take up about 12%. The sequenced material came from PBMCs. The receptor set was obtained from a woman aged 40 to 50 in good health. Some clones in this sample may be carry-over from other donors' samples. Both conserved end residues are part of each CDR3. A D gene is named only where the DNA matches it firmly. Size is stated for part of the rows, as once, few or many counts, or as a class when the clone is expanded.

J gene	clone size	V gene	D gene	CDR3 DNA	CDR3 protein
TRBJ2-3	NA	TRBV5-1	NA	TGCGCCAGCAGCTTGGACGGACGAGTAGCGGCTAGCACAGATACGCAGTATTTT	CASSLDGRVAASTDTQYF
TRBJ1-2	NA	TRBV7-8	TRBD1	TGTGCCAGCAGCCCTACAGGGGGCGCGGGCTACACCTTC	CASSPTGGAGYTF
TRBJ2-7	once	TRBV4-3	NA	TGCGCCAGCAGCCAAGGCGCTAGGACGGTCGACGAGCAGTACTTC	CASSQGARTVDEQYF
TRBJ1-2	NA	TRBV18	TRBD1	TGTGCCAGCTCACCCGGGACAGCCCATCCCTATGGCTACACCTTC	CASSPGTAHPYGYTF
TRBJ2-7	NA	TRBV5-4	NA	TGTGCCAGCAGCCAAGGTGGCGGGAAGTTTTACGAGCAGTACTTC	CASSQGGGKFYEQYF
TRBJ2-6	NA	TRBV2	TRBD2	TGTGCCAGCAGGGGGGGAGGCGGGAGTTACACTGGGGCCAACGTCCTGACTTTC	CASRGGGGSYTGANVLTF
TRBJ2-5	NA	TRBV5-6	NA	TGTGCCAGCAGCTTGGGAATAGGACTCGGTATTTCTACGGAGACCCAGTACTTC	CASSLGIGLGISTETQYF
TRBJ2-6	NA	TRBV5-5	NA	TGTGCCAGCAGCTTGGGCAGCTCTGGGGCCAACGTCCTGACTTTC	CASSLGSSGANVLTF
TRBJ1-5	few	TRBV28	TRBD1	TGTGCCAGCAGGACACCAGGGGGTTGGGGTCAGCCCCAGCATTTT	CASRTPGGWGQPQHF
TRBJ1-2	NA	TRBV5-1	NA	TGCGCCAGCAGCTTGGACCGGAACTATGGCTACACCTTC	CASSLDRNYGYTF
TRBJ1-2	NA	TRBV10-3	TRBD1	TGTGCCATCAGTGAGCCGCGGACAGGAAACTATGGCTACACCTTC	CAISEPRTGNYGYTF
TRBJ1-3	NA	TRBV9	NA	TGTGCCAGCAGCGACGGGCCGCGCTCTGGAAACACCATATATTTT	CASSDGPRSGNTIYF
TRBJ2-7	NA	TRBV7-2	NA	TGTGCCAGCAGAGATAGCGGTACCTACGAGCAGTACTTC	CASRDSGTYEQYF
TRBJ2-1	NA	TRBV28	NA	TGTGCCAGCACCCCCCCGTACCAGTACAATGAGCAGTTCTTC	CASTPPYQYNEQFF
TRBJ1-5	NA	TRBV21-1	NA	TGTGCCAGCAGCAAAGAGCGTCCAGTTAGCAATCAGCCCCAGCATTTT	CASSKERPVSNQPQHF
TRBJ2-3	once	TRBV18	TRBD2	TGTGCCAGCTCACCACTAACTAGCGGGACTAGCACAGATACGCAGTATTTT	CASSPLTSGTSTDTQYF
TRBJ1-2	NA	TRBV29-1	NA	TGCAGCGTTGAAGTATCGGGGGGAAGCTATGGCTACACCTTC	CSVEVSGGSYGYTF
TRBJ2-1	few	TRBV6-5	NA	TGTGCCAGCAGCCCCCGGGCGGGTGGTTACAATGAGCAGTTCTTC	CASSPRAGGYNEQFF
TRBJ2-3	once	TRBV7-9	TRBD1	TGTGCCAGCAGCTTAGGGTCACAGGGGGATACGCAGTATTTT	CASSLGSQGDTQYF
TRBJ2-3	NA	TRBV7-2	NA	TGTGCCAGCAGCTTCAGTGCAGATACGCAGTATTTT	CASSFSADTQYF
TRBJ2-2	NA	TRBV30	TRBD1	TGTGCCGAAAAGGGGGCGGCCGGGGAGCTGTTTTTT	CAEKGAAGELFF
TRBJ1-3	few	TRBV5-1	NA	TGCGCCAGCAGCTTGGATTTGGGGGCGCGGGGAAACACCATATATTTT	CASSLDLGARGNTIYF
TRBJ2-7	NA	TRBV13	NA	TGTGCCAGCAGCTTAGGCCCCTCTGGCGAGCAGTACTTC	CASSLGPSGEQYF
TRBJ2-7	NA	TRBV20-1	NA	TGCAGTGCTACCCCCTACTACGAGCAGTACTTC	CSATPYYEQYF
TRBJ1-1	NA	TRBV10-3	NA	TGTGCCATCAGTGAACCGAACCAGGGTGAAGCTTTCTTT	CAISEPNQGEAFF
TRBJ2-2	NA	TRBV9	TRBD2	TGTGCCAGCAGCGTAGAAGTAGCGGGAGCTCCGAACACCGGGGAGCTGTTTTTT	CASSVEVAGAPNTGELFF
TRBJ1-1	NA	TRBV6-1	NA	TGTGCCAGCGGACAGCAGCCGAACACTGAAGCTTTCTTT	CASGQQPNTEAFF
TRBJ2-3	NA	TRBV28	TRBD1	TGTGCCAGCAGTTTAGCGACAGGGGGCTATACAGATACGCAGTATTTT	CASSLATGGYTDTQYF
TRBJ1-1	few	TRBV30	NA	TGTGCCTGGAGTGTACTCTCTGAAGCTTTCTTT	CAWSVLSEAFF
TRBJ2-1	NA	TRBV6-6	TRBD2	TGTGCCAGCAGTTATAGCGGGACTTACAATGAGCAGTTCTTC	CASSYSGTYNEQFF
TRBJ1-1	NA	TRBV2	TRBD1	TGTGCCAGCAGTGAATCAGGGGGTCGAACTGAAGCTTTCTTT	CASSESGGRTEAFF
TRBJ1-1	NA	TRBV7-8	NA	TGTGCCAGCAGCCCCGCTGGGGCAGGGCCTGAAGCTTTCTTT	CASSPAGAGPEAFF
TRBJ1-2	NA	TRBV7-9	NA	TGTGCCAGCAGCTTAGGGCTGGGGTCGGTAGAAGGCTACACCTTC	CASSLGLGSVEGYTF
TRBJ2-2	NA	TRBV5-1	NA	TGCGCCAGCAGCGCCCGGACCGGGAGCATCGGGGAGCTGTTTTTT	CASSARTGSIGELFF
TRBJ1-5	NA	TRBV15	NA	TGTGCCACCAGCAGAGCCAGTAGCAATCAGCCCCAGCATTTT	CATSRASSNQPQHF
TRBJ1-4	NA	TRBV6-1	NA	TGTGCCAGCGCGTCCGGGGAAAAACTGTTTTTT	CASASGEKLFF
TRBJ1-1	many	TRBV27	NA	TGTGCCAGCAGTCCCATAGCGGGGGCGCGTACTGAAGCTTTCTTT	CASSPIAGARTEAFF
TRBJ1-1	NA	TRBV9	NA	TGTGCCAGCAGCGTAACCGAACGACCCACTGAAGCTTTCTTT	CASSVTERPTEAFF
TRBJ2-5	NA	TRBV28	NA	TGTGCCAGCGGCAGGTCAGGGGAGACCCAGTACTTC	CASGRSGETQYF
TRBJ2-7	NA	TRBV6-1	TRBD1	TGTGCCAGCAGTGAATTAAAGGGCAGGGGGTCTAACGAGCAGTACTTC	CASSELKGRGSNEQYF
TRBJ1-1	NA	TRBV4-1	NA	TGCGCCAGCAGCCAAGTGGAGCGGGGGAAGAGGAACACTGAAGCTTTCTTT	CASSQVERGKRNTEAFF
TRBJ2-1	once	TRBV7-9	NA	TGTGCCAGCAGCTTGGGGGGCCTAGCGGACAAGCAGTTCTTC	CASSLGGLADKQFF
TRBJ1-1	NA	TRBV18	NA	TGTGCCAGCTCAGCGGACAAGAACACTGAAGCTTTCTTT	CASSADKNTEAFF
TRBJ1-1	NA	TRBV7-3	NA	TGTGCCAGCAGCCCCAGAGGGGAGAACACTGAAGCTTTCTTT	CASSPRGENTEAFF
TRBJ1-2	NA	TRBV28	TRBD1	TGTGCCAGCAGTTTGGGACAGGGAATCTATGGCTACACCTTC	CASSLGQGIYGYTF
TRBJ2-3	NA	TRBV28	TRBD2	TGTGCCAGCAGTTCCGCCGGGACTAGATGGGGTACAGATACGCAGTATTTT	CASSSAGTRWGTDTQYF
TRBJ2-7	once	TRBV27	NA	TGTGCCAGCAGTTTCTCCATTTGGGATCGCTACGAGCAGTACTTC	CASSFSIWDRYEQYF
TRBJ1-5	NA	TRBV2	TRBD1	TGTGCCAGCAGATGGGGGACAGTCAATCAGCCCCAGCATTTT	CASRWGTVNQPQHF
TRBJ2-2	NA	TRBV6-4	TRBD2	TGTGCCTTTCCTCAGACTAGCGGCGAGACCGGGGAGCTGTTTTTT	CAFPQTSGETGELFF
TRBJ1-2	NA	TRBV5-4	TRBD1	TGTGCCAGCAGCTATCCGGGACAGGGCGCGCTCTATGGCTACACCTTC	CASSYPGQGALYGYTF
TRBJ2-1	NA	TRBV29-1	TRBD1	TGCAGCGTTCTAAGGACAGGGGCCAATGAGCAGTTCTTC	CSVLRTGANEQFF
TRBJ2-2	NA	TRBV5-1	NA	TGCGCCAGCAGCGAAGGCACCGGGGAGCTGTTTTTT	CASSEGTGELFF
TRBJ2-7	NA	TRBV6-1	TRBD2	TGTGCCAGCAGTGAAGGCTCTAGCGGGAGTTGGTACGAGCAGTACTTC	CASSEGSSGSWYEQYF